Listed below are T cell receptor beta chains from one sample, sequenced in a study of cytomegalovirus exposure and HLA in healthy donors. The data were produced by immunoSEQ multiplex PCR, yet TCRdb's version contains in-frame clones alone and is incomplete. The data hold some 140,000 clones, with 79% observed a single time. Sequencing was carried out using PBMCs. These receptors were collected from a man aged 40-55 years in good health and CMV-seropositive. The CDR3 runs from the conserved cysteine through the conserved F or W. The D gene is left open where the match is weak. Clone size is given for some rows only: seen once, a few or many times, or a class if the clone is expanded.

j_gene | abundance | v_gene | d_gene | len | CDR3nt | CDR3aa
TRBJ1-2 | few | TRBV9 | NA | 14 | TGTGCCAGCAGCGTAGGAACAGAGAGCTATGGCTACACCTTC | CASSVGTESYGYTF
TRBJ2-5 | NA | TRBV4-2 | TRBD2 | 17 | TGTGCCAGCAGCCCCGGGACTAGCGGGAGAGATGCAGAGACCCAGTACTTC | CASSPGTSGRDAETQYF
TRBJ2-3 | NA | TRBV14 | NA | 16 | TGTGCCAGCAGCCCCCTGGGGTCGGGGTTCACAGATACGCAGTATTTT | CASSPLGSGFTDTQYF
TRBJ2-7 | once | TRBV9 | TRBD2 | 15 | TGTGCCAGCAGCTCCAGGACTAGCGACCCCTACGAGCAGTACTTC | CASSSRTSDPYEQYF
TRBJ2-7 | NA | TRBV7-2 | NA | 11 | TGTGCCAGCAGCTTAGTCTCCGAGCAGTACTTC | CASSLVSEQYF
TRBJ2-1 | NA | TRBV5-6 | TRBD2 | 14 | TGTGCCAGCAGCTGGGGACTATACCACAATGAGCAGTTCTTC | CASSWGLYHNEQFF
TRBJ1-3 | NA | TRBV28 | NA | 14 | TGTGCCAGCACCCTTGGGGGACACCGAAACACCATATATTTT | CASTLGGHRNTIYF
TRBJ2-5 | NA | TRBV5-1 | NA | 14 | TGCGCCAGCAGGGACAACAGGGCTAGGGAGACCCAGTACTTC | CASRDNRARETQYF
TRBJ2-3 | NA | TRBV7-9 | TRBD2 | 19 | TGTGCCAGGGGTGCGGGGGAAAGTATAGCGGGAGAGAGCGCAGATACGCAGTATTTT | CARGAGESIAGESADTQYF
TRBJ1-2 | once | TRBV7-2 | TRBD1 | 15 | TGTGCCAGCAGCTTAGTAGGGACAGGGGTCTATGGCTACACCTTC | CASSLVGTGVYGYTF
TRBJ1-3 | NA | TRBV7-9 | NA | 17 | TGTGCCAGCAGCTTTTTTCCCTCCGGCGGTACTGGAAACACCATATATTTT | CASSFFPSGGTGNTIYF
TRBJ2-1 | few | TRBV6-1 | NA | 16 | TGTGCCAGCAGTGAACTATGGGAGTCGGCTTACAATGAGCAGTTCTTC | CASSELWESAYNEQFF
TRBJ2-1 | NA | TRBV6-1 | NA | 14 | TGTGCCAGCAGTGAGGTTCGGCGGTACAATGAGCAGTTCTTC | CASSEVRRYNEQFF
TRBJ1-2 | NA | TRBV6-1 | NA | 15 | TGTGCCAGCAGTGAATGGGTACAGGCTGTGGGTGGCTACACCTTC | CASSEWVQAVGGYTF
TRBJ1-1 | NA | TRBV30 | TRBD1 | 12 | TGTGCCTTCGGGAGGGGGCTCACTGAAGCTTTCTTT | CAFGRGLTEAFF
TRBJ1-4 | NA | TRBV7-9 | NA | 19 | TGTGCCAGCAGCCCCATGGCAACTACGAGGGTAGAACTCAATGAAAAACTGTTTTTT | CASSPMATTRVELNEKLFF
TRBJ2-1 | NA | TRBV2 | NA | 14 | TGTGCCAGCAATATCCATCCTCCCGGAGAGGAGGAGTTCTTC | CASNIHPPGEEEFF
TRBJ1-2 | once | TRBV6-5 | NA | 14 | TGTGCCAGCAGCGAACTCTTGGGCCGAGGGGGCTACACCTTC | CASSELLGRGGYTF
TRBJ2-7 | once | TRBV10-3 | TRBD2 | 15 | TGTGCCATCAGTGAGGAGGGCGGGAGTAGATTGGACCAGTACTTC | CAISEEGGSRLDQYF
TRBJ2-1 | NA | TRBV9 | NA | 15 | TGTGCCAGCAGCGTAGGGGGGAGGTTCTACAATGAGCAGTTCTTC | CASSVGGRFYNEQFF
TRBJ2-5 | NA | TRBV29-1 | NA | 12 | TGCAGCGCCTTCGACCGGGGGGAGACCCAGTACTTC | CSAFDRGETQYF
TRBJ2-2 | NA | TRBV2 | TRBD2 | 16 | TGTGCCAGCAGTGAACGGGGGGGAACGAACACCGGGGAGCTGTTTTTT | CASSERGGTNTGELFF
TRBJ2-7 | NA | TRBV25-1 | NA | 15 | TGTGCCAGCAGTGGCGGGACGGAGGACTTCTACGAGCAGTACTTC | CASSGGTEDFYEQYF
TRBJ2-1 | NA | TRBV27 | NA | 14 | TGTGCCAGCAGTTTTAATATGGGTTCGGGTGAGCAGTTCTTC | CASSFNMGSGEQFF
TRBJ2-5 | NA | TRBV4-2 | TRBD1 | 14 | TGTGCCAGCAGCCCAGACAGGGGGCGAGAGACCCAGTACTTC | CASSPDRGRETQYF
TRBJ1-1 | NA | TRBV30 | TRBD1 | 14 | TGTGCCTGGAGTGTTCTGACAGGGGGAACTGAAGCTTTCTTT | CAWSVLTGGTEAFF
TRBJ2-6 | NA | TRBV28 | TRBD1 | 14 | TGTGCCAGCAAGGGGGCCTCTGGGGCCAACGTCCTGACTTTC | CASKGASGANVLTF
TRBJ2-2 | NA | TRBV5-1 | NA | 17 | TGCGCCAGCAGCGCCTGGGGGCGGGAGAGTAACACCGGGGAGCTGTTTTTT | CASSAWGRESNTGELFF
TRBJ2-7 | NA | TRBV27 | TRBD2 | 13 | TGTGCCAGCAGTCGACTAGCGGGATCCGAGCAGTACTTC | CASSRLAGSEQYF
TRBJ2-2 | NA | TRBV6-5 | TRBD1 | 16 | TGTGCCAGCAGTTCCACGGGACAGGGGGTTTTCGGGGAGCTGTTTTTT | CASSSTGQGVFGELFF
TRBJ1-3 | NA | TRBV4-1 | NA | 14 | TGCGCCAGCAGCGCCGTACGGGGGGGCGACACCATATATTTT | CASSAVRGGDTIYF
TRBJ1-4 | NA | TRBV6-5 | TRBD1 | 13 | TGTGCCAGCAGGGGACAGGGGCATGAAAAACTGTTTTTT | CASRGQGHEKLFF
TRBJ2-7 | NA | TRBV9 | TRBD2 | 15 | TGTGCCAGCAGCGTAGTAGCGGGGGGATCCTACGAGCAGTACTTC | CASSVVAGGSYEQYF
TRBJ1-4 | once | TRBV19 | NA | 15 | TGTGCCAGTAGTCCAAGTTGGGGCCCTAATGAAAAACTGTTTTTT | CASSPSWGPNEKLFF
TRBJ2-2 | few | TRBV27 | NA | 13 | TGTGCCAGCAGTCCAGTACAGGCCGGGGAGCTGTTTTTT | CASSPVQAGELFF
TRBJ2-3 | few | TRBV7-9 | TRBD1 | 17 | TGTTCCAGCAGCTTACTCGCCCCGACAGGGATGTTGGATACGCAGTATTTT | CSSSLLAPTGMLDTQYF
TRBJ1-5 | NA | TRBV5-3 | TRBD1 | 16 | TGTGCCAGAAGACCCCGGACAGGAAATAGCAATCAGCCCCAGCATTTT | CARRPRTGNSNQPQHF
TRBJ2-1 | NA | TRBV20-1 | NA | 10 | TGCAGTGCTAGGAGGTCTGAGCAGTTCTTC | CSARRSEQFF
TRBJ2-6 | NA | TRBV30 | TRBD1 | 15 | TGTGCCTGGAGAGCCGGGACAGCGGGGGCCAACGTCCTGACTTTC | CAWRAGTAGANVLTF
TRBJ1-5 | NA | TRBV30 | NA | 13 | TGTGCCTGGAGTGTAAAGGACTCTGTGCCCCAGCATTTT | CAWSVKDSVPQHF
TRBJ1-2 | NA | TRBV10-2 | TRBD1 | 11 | TGCGCCAGCAGTCGGGACAGGGGCTACACCTTC | CASSRDRGYTF
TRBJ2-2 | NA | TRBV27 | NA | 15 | TGTGCCAGCAGTTTATCCGGAGGGTCGGGCGGGGAGCTGTTTTTT | CASSLSGGSGGELFF
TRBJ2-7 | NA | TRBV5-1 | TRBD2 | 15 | TGCGCCAGCAGCACTAGCGGGAGCGGCTCCTACGAGCAGTACTTC | CASSTSGSGSYEQYF
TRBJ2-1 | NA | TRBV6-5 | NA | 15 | TGTGCCAGCAGTTACCAGGTAAACTCCTACAATGAGCAGTTCTTC | CASSYQVNSYNEQFF
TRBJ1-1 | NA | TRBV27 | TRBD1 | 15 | TGTGCCAGCAGTTTCCTGGACAGGATGAACACTGAAGCTTTCTTT | CASSFLDRMNTEAFF
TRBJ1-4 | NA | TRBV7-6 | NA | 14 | TGTGCCAGCAGCAAACTGGCAGGGGATGAAAAACTGTTTTTT | CASSKLAGDEKLFF
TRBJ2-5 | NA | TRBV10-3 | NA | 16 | TGTGCCATCAGTCCTTCGGACAGTCAAACCCAAGAGACCCAGTACTTC | CAISPSDSQTQETQYF
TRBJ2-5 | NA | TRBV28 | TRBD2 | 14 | TGTGCCAGCAGTGGCGGGGGGGTCCAAGAGACCCAGTACTTC | CASSGGGVQETQYF
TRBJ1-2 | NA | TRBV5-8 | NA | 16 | TGTGCCAGCAGCTTGAAGGGAGCCGGCTCCTTCTATGGCTACACCTTC | CASSLKGAGSFYGYTF
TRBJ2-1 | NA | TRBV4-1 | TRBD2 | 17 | TGCGCCAGCAGCCAAGACTTCGCTAGCGGGATCTACAATGAGCAGTTCTTC | CASSQDFASGIYNEQFF